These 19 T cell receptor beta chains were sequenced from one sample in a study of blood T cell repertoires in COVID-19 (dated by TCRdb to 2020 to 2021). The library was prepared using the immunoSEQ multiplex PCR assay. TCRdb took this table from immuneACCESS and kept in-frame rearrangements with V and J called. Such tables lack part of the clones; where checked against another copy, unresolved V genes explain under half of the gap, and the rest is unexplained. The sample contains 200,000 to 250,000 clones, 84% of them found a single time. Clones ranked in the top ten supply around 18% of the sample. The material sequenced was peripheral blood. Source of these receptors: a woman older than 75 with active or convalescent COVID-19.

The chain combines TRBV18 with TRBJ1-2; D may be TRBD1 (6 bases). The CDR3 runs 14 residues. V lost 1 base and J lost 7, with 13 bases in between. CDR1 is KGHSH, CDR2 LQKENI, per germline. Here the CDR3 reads CASSPLDRTGGYTF. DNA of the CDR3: TGTGCCAGCTCACCACTAGACAGGACGGGTGGCTACACCTTC.

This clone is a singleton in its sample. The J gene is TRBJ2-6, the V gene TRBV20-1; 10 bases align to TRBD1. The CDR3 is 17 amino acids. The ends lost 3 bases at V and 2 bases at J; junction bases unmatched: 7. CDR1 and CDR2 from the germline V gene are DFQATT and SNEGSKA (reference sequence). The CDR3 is CSASGSGQGTGANVLTF. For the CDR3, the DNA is TGCAGTGCTAGTGGGTCGGGACAGGGGACTGGGGCCAACGTCCTGACTTTC.

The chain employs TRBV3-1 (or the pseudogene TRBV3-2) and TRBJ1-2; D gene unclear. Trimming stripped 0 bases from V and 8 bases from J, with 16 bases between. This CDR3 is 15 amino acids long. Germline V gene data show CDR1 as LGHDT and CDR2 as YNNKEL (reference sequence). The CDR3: CASSQDLGRTGGYTF. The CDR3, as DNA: TGTGCCAGCAGCCAAGATCTAGGACGGACTGGCGGCTACACCTTC.

For the CDR3, the DNA is TGCGCCAGCAGGGGGCCAGGCACAGATACGCAGTATTTT. Its protein product is CASRGPGTDTQYF. This chain joins TRBV5-1 and TRBJ2-3; possibly TRBD1 for D (5 bases). The CDR3 is 13 residues long. Germline V CDR1 and CDR2: SGHRS, YFSETQ. V lost 5 bases and J 1 base, leaving 8 bases between the germline ends.

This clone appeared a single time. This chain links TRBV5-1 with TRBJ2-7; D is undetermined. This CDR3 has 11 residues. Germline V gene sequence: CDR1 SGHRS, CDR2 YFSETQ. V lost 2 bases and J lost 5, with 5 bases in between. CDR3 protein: CASSFLDEQYF. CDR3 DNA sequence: TGCGCCAGCAGCTTCCTAGACGAGCAGTACTTC. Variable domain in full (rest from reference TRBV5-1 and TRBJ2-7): KAGVTQTPRYLIKTRGQQVTLSCSPISGHRSVSWYQQTPGQGLQFLFEYFSETQRNKGNFPGRFSGRQFSNSRSEMNVSTLELGDSALYLCASSFLDEQYFGPGTRLTVT.

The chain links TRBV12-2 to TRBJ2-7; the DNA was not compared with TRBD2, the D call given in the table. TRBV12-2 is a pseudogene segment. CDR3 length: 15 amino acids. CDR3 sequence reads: CASRFGWLAGYEQYF. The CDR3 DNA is TGTGCAAGTCGCTTCGGGTGGTTAGCGGGCTACGAGCAGTACTTC.

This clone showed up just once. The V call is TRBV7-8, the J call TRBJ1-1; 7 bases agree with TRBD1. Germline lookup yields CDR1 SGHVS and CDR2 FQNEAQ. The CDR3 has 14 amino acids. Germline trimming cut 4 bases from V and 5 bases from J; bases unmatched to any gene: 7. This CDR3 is CASSSEGADTEAFF. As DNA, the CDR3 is TGTGCCAGCAGCTCTGAGGGGGCGGATACTGAAGCTTTCTTT.

CDR3 nucleotides: TGTGCCAGCAGCGATGACAGGGGGAATGAAAAACTGTTTTTT. This encodes CASSDDRGNEKLFF. The V call is TRBV13, the J call TRBJ1-4; 9 nucleotides match TRBD1. Germline V gene sequence: CDR1 PRHDT, CDR2 FYEKMQ (reference sequence). With V trimmed by 5 bases and J by 5 bases, 3 bases remained unmatched. The CDR3 loop spans 14 amino acids.

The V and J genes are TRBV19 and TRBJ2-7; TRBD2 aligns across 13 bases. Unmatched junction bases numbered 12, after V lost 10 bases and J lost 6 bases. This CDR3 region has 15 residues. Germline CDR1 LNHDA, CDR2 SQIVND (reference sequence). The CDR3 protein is CATARGTSGVGEQYF. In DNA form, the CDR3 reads TGTGCCACCGCCCGGGGGACTAGCGGGGTTGGCGAGCAGTACTTC.

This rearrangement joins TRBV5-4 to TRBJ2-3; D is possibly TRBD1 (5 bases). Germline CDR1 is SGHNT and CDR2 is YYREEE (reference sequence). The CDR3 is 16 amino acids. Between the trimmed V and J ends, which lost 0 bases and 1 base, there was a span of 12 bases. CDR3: CASSLAGKAGTDTQYF. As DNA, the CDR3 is TGTGCCAGCAGCTTGGCAGGGAAGGCCGGCACAGATACGCAGTATTTT.

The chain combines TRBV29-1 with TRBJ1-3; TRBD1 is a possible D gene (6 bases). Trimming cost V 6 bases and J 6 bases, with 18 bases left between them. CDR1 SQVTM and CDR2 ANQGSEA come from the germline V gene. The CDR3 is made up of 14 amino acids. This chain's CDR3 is CSVTPPGEKNTIYF. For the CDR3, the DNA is TGCAGCGTGACGCCCCCAGGGGAAAAAAACACCATATATTTT.

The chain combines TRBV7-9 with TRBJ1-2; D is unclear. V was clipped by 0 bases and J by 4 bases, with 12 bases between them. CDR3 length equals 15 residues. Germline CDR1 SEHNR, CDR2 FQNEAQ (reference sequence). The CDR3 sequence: CASSLAGAASYGYTF. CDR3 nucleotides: TGTGCCAGCAGCTTAGCAGGAGCAGCTTCCTATGGCTACACCTTC.

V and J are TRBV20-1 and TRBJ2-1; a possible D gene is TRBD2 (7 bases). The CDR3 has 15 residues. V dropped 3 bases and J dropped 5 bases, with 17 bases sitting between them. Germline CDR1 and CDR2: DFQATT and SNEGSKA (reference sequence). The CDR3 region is CSASSRGGTNNEQFF. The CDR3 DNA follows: TGCAGTGCTAGTTCGAGGGGGGGGACCAACAATGAGCAGTTCTTC.

The DNA of the CDR3 is TGTGCCACGGATCCGGGACAGGGGGCTGGGATGGTGGAGACCCAGTACTTC. It yields the protein CATDPGQGAGMVETQYF. The chain is built from TRBV24-1 and TRBJ2-5; 12 bases agree with TRBD1. Germline V gives CDR1 KGHDR, CDR2 SFDVKD. The CDR3 length is 17 residues. With 10 bases clipped from V and 5 bases from J, the junction kept 16 bases outside the gene matches.

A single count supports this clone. This CDR3 reads CASSENRGSDTQYF. As DNA, the CDR3 is TGTGCCAGCAGTGAAAATAGGGGCTCAGATACGCAGTATTTT. The V and J genes are TRBV2 and TRBJ2-3, with D possibly being TRBD1 (5 bases). CDR3 length: 14 amino acids. Germline CDR1 SNHLY, CDR2 FYNNEI. With 2 bases removed from V and 4 bases from J, the gap between germline ends came to 10 bases.

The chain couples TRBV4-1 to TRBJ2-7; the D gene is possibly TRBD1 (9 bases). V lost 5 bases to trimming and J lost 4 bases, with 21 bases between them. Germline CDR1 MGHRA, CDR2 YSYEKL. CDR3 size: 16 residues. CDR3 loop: CASSNLAGQGMYEQYF. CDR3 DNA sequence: TGCGCCAGCAGCAATTTAGCGGGACAGGGTATGTACGAGCAGTACTTC.

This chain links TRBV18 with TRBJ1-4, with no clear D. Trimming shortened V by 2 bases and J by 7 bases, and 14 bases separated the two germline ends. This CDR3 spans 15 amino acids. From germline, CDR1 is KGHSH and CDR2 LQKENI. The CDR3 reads CASSPGREQTEKLFF. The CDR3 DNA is TGTGCCAGCTCACCAGGGAGGGAACAAACTGAAAAACTGTTTTTT. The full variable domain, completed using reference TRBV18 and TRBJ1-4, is NAGVMQNPRHLVRRRGQEARLRCSPMKGHSHVYWYRQLPEEGLKFMVYLQKENIIDESGMPKERFSAEFPKEGPSILRIQQVVRGDSAAYFCASSPGREQTEKLFFGSGTQLSVL.

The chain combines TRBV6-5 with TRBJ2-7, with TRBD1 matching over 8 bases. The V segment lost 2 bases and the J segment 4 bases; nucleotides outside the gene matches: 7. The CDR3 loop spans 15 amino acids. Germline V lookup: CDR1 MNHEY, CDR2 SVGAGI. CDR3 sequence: CASSYTPGQGYEQYF. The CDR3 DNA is TGTGCCAGCAGTTACACCCCTGGACAGGGTTACGAGCAGTACTTC.

The CDR3 region is CASSPYQEEETQYF. Written as DNA, the CDR3 is TGTGCCAGCTCACCCTATCAGGAGGAAGAGACCCAGTACTTC. This chain uses TRBV18 with TRBJ2-5, with D possibly matching TRBD2 (5 bases). CDR3 length: 14 residues. The germline V and J ends were trimmed by 3 bases and 3 bases, with 11 bases remaining between them. CDR1 is KGHSH, CDR2 LQKENI, per germline.